Below, 21 T cell receptor beta chains from the same sample are listed, as sequenced in a study of PD-1 blockade in classical Hodgkin lymphoma. Time point noted: cycle 4 day 1 (C4D1), after more than five weeks of nivolumab. Brentuximab vedotin exposure varied among the patients, all of whom had relapsed after autologous stem cell transplantation. Generated by immunoSEQ multiplex PCR, the TCRdb table keeps only in-frame clones and is missing some. The profile shows some 20,000 clones, more than 65% of them singletons. The input for sequencing was peripheral blood mononuclear cells (PBMCs), taken before the fourth cycle of nivolumab. The receptors derive from a human donor with classical Hodgkin lymphoma.

CDR3 bases: TGCAGTGCGACAGGGGTCGGGGAGCTGTTTTTT. It codes for CSATGVGELFF. The chain recombines TRBV20-1 with TRBJ2-2; 8 positions agree with TRBD1. Germline-derived CDR1 and CDR2 are DFQATT and SNEGSKA (reference sequence). With 6 bases clipped from V and 7 bases from J, the junction kept 1 base outside the gene matches. The CDR3 covers 11 residues.

This chain links TRBV5-1 with TRBJ1-2; 7 bases are a match to TRBD1. Germline V gene data show CDR1 as SGHRS and CDR2 as YFSETQ. The CDR3 contains 14 residues. Trimming cost V 6 bases and J 5 bases; bases outside gene matches: 10. The CDR3 is CASNHGDSRYGYTF. CDR3 bases: TGCGCCAGCAACCACGGGGACAGCCGATATGGCTACACCTTC.

This clone was found once. This chain joins TRBV7-2 and TRBJ1-1; maybe TRBD1 (5 bases). CDR3 length: 16 amino acids. Germline CDR1 and CDR2: SGHTA and FQGNSA. Trimming took 1 base from V and 0 from J, leaving 12 bases between them. CDR3 protein: CASSLGGGTMNTEAFF. The CDR3 DNA reads as TGTGCCAGCAGCTTAGGTGGGGGGACCATGAACACTGAAGCTTTCTTT.

The chain employs TRBV19 and TRBJ2-7; D gene uncertain. Germline loops: CDR1 LNHDA, CDR2 SQIVND (reference sequence). This CDR3 contains 14 residues. The ends were cut back, 6 bases at V and 2 bases at J, with 14 bases in the middle. The chain's CDR3 is CASRPGPWAYEQYF. The CDR3 DNA reads as TGTGCCAGTAGACCCGGGCCCTGGGCCTACGAGCAGTACTTC.

This rearrangement joins TRBV27 to TRBJ2-1; possible D gene TRBD1, 6 bases. Trimming took off 1 base at V and 6 bases at J, with 13 bases between the two ends. The CDR3 extends over 15 amino acids. Germline V lookup: CDR1 MNHEY, CDR2 SMNVEV (reference sequence). The CDR3 sequence is CASSLWQGSGNEQFF. CDR3 coding DNA: TGTGCCAGCAGTTTATGGCAGGGGTCCGGCAATGAGCAGTTCTTC.

This clone was seen more than once but under ten times. The chain is built from TRBV2 and TRBJ2-5; possibly TRBD1 or TRBD2 for D (6 bases each). With 10 bases removed from V and 4 bases from J, the gap between germline ends came to 19 bases. CDR1 and CDR2 from the germline V gene are SNHLY and FYNNEI. This CDR3 is built from 14 residues. As DNA, the CDR3 is TGTGCCACCCTAAGGGGGGTATCGGGAGAGACCCAGTACTTC. Amino acids: CATLRGVSGETQYF.

The J gene is TRBJ2-7, the V gene TRBV5-5; D is perhaps TRBD1 (6 bases). CDR1 is SGHKS, CDR2 YYEKEE, per germline (reference sequence). The CDR3 runs to 15 residues. V lost 3 bases and J 7 bases, leaving 20 bases between the germline ends. The CDR3 here is CASSSFGTNALEQYF. In DNA, the CDR3 is TGTGCCAGCAGCTCTTTCGGGACAAACGCTTTGGAGCAGTACTTC.

In its sample, this clone was seen a few times. The chain combines TRBV27 with TRBJ1-6; unclear D gene. The germline V gene has CDR1 MNHEY and CDR2 SMNVEV (reference sequence). The CDR3 runs to 12 residues. V was cut by 2 bases and J by 7 bases, with 3 bases left in between. The CDR3: CASSLRNSPLHF. The CDR3 coding sequence is TGTGCCAGCAGTTTAAGGAATTCACCCCTCCACTTT.

The J gene is TRBJ2-7, the V gene TRBV6-6; the D is unclear. V gave up 4 bases and J gave up 3 bases, with 4 bases separating them. The CDR3 covers 11 residues. Germline CDR1 reads MNHNY; CDR2 reads SVGAGI (reference sequence). The CDR3 reads CASSLGYEQYV. The CDR3 DNA reads TGTGCCAGCAGTTTAGGCTACGAGCAGTACGTC.

CDR3 protein: CASKLAGGPYEQYF. CDR3 in DNA: TGTGCCAGCAAACTAGCGGGAGGCCCCTACGAGCAGTACTTC. The rearrangement uses TRBV7-2 and TRBJ2-7, with 12 positions matching TRBD2. This CDR3 has 14 residues. Germline V CDR1 and CDR2: SGHTA, FQGNSA. The ends lost 7 bases at V and 2 bases at J; junction bases unmatched: 3.

The chain employs TRBV7-8 and TRBJ2-5, with D tentatively TRBD2 (7 bases). This CDR3 is 16 amino acids long. Germline loops: CDR1 SGHVS, CDR2 FQNEAQ. Trimming removed 2 bases from V and 2 bases from J, with 15 bases in between. Here the CDR3 reads CASSLFGGAGQETQYF. For the CDR3, the DNA is TGTGCCAGCAGCTTATTTGGGGGGGCAGGACAAGAGACCCAGTACTTC. The entire variable domain, with the rest obtained from reference TRBV7-8 and TRBJ2-5, is as follows: GAGVSQSPRYKVAKRGQDVALRCDPISGHVSLFWYQQALGQGPEFLTYFQNEAQLDKSGLPSDRFFAERPEGSVSTLKIQRTQQEDSAVYLCASSLFGGAGQETQYFGPGTRLLVL.

This chain connects TRBV4-2 to TRBJ2-1; D remains unclear. This CDR3 is built from 12 residues. The V and J ends lost 5 bases and 4 bases respectively, with 6 bases between them. CDR1 and CDR2 from the germline V gene are LGHNA and YNFKEQ. The CDR3 reads CASSLAYNEQFF. CDR3 nucleotides: TGTGCCAGCAGCTTGGCATACAATGAGCAGTTCTTC.

Regarding this clone: This specimen includes other DNA sequences encoding the same CDR3. CDR3 in amino acids: CASSIIGNTIYF. The CDR3 DNA reads as TGTGCCAGTAGTATTATCGGAAACACCATATATTTT. V usage is TRBV19 and J usage is TRBJ1-3, with D uncertain. CDR3 size: 12 residues. Trimming removed 3 bases from V and 4 bases from J, with 4 bases in between. Per the germline V gene, CDR1 is LNHDA and CDR2 is SQIVND (reference sequence).

The J gene is TRBJ1-3, the V gene TRBV12-5; the D gene is possibly TRBD1 (6 bases). This CDR3 comprises 13 residues. V lost 6 bases and J 8 bases, leaving 14 bases between the germline ends. In germline, CDR1 is LGHNT, CDR2 FRNRAP. The CDR3 region has the DNA TGTGCTAGTGGGGACAGTCGGAGAGACACCATATATTTT. Translating gives CASGDSRRDTIYF.

V gene TRBV19 combines with J gene TRBJ2-4; D is ambiguous. From germline, CDR1 is LNHDA and CDR2 SQIVND (reference sequence). There are 12 residues in the CDR3. Trimming cost V 2 bases and J 6 bases, with 5 bases left between them. CDR3 loop: CASSIMGNIQYF. Here the CDR3 DNA reads TGTGCCAGTAGTATAATGGGAAACATTCAGTACTTC.

The J gene is TRBJ1-1, the V gene TRBV11-2, with TRBD1 identical over 7 bases. Trimming at V came to 1 base and at J to 4 bases, leaving 6 bases not matched to a gene. Looked up from germline, CDR1 is SGHAT and CDR2 is FQNNGV. The CDR3 contains 15 residues. CDR3 loop: CASSLVGTVITEAFF. In DNA form, the CDR3 reads TGTGCCAGCAGCTTAGTCGGGACAGTGATCACTGAAGCTTTCTTT.

The V and J genes are TRBV7-2 and TRBJ2-3; 7 nucleotides agree with TRBD2. V lost 1 base and J lost 1; bases outside the gene matches: 5. The length of the CDR3 is 16 residues. The germline V gene has CDR1 SGHTA and CDR2 FQGNSA. CDR3 sequence (DNA): TGTGCCAGCAGCTTAGACGTCGGGAGGCGCACAGATACGCAGTATTTT. Encoded protein: CASSLDVGRRTDTQYF. Variable domain in full (rest from reference TRBV7-2 and TRBJ2-3): GAGVSQSPSNKVTEKGKDVELRCDPISGHTALYWYRQSLGQGLEFLIYFQGNSAPDKSGLPSDRFSAERTGGSVSTLTIQRTQQEDSAVYLCASSLDVGRRTDTQYFGPGTRLTVL.

This clone appeared once. The chain has TRBV19 and TRBJ2-7; D is possibly TRBD1 (6 bases). Per the germline V gene, CDR1 is LNHDA and CDR2 is SQIVND (reference sequence). Between the trimmed V and J ends, which lost 11 bases and 2 bases, there was a span of 13 bases. The CDR3 is 12 residues long. The CDR3 sequence is CAVGTGPYEQYF. DNA for the CDR3: TGTGCCGTTGGAACAGGGCCCTACGAGCAGTACTTC. The whole variable domain, remainder taken from reference TRBV19 and TRBJ2-7, is DGGITQSPKYLFRKEGQNVTLSCEQNLNHDAMYWYRQDPGQGLRLIYYSQIVNDFQKGDIAEGYSVSREKKESFPLTVTSAQKNPTAFYLCAVGTGPYEQYFGPGTRLTVT.

This chain joins TRBV5-4 and TRBJ2-5; weak D call: TRBD1 (5 bases). This CDR3 region has 16 residues. Trimming took off 4 bases at V and 1 base at J, with 17 bases between the two ends. Germline V gene data show CDR1 as SGHNT and CDR2 as YYREEE (reference sequence). The CDR3 nucleotides are TGTGCCAGCAGCCGAGACGCAGGGTCCACCCAAGAGACCCAGTACTTC. It specifies CASSRDAGSTQETQYF.

The chain couples TRBV7-2 to TRBJ2-1; the D gene is possibly TRBD1 (6 bases). Germline assignment: CDR1 SGHTA and CDR2 FQGNSA. The CDR3 extends over 17 amino acids. V was cut by 2 bases and J by 0 bases, with 14 bases left in between. CDR3 sequence: CASSLPRDTSSYNEQFF. In DNA, the CDR3 is TGTGCCAGCAGCTTACCCCGGGACACCAGCTCCTACAATGAGCAGTTCTTC.

This chain connects TRBV7-2 to TRBJ1-2; D is possibly TRBD1 (5 bases). Trimming pared 5 bases from V and 3 bases from J, leaving 16 bases between. Germline V CDR1 and CDR2: SGHTA, FQGNSA. This CDR3 is built from 15 residues. The chain's CDR3 is CASSTKLTADYGYTF. The DNA of the CDR3 is TGTGCCAGCAGCACAAAACTGACAGCAGACTATGGCTACACCTTC.